The 29 T cell receptor beta chains below come from one sample, sequenced in a study of naive and memory T cell subsets. Two oligonucleotides, mixed equimolar, formed the beta constant-region primer covering TRBC1 and TRBC2. TCRdb processed the UMI-ligation and nested PCR reads anew with MiXCR; each CDR3 protein has one entry. The table includes over 20,000 distinct CDR3 sequences, 11% detected once. Source material: central memory CD8+ T cells from blood. Source of these receptors: a human donor in good health.

The chain couples TRBV28 to TRBJ1-3; no clear D gene. Trimming took 6 bases from V and 0 from J, leaving 18 bases between them. The CDR3 loop spans 17 amino acids. Per the germline V gene, CDR1 is MDHEN and CDR2 is SYDVKM. DNA for the CDR3: TGTGCCAGCAGCCTCGGTCCCGCAGGAACCTCTGGAAACACCATATATTTT. Translating gives CASSLGPAGTSGNTIYF.

This clonotype was recorded many times. The chain uses TRBV20-1 and TRBJ2-1; 9 bases match TRBD2. The J segment lost 7 bases and the V segment lost 2 bases, leaving 6 bases of the junction unmatched. The CDR3 is 14 residues long. Germline V CDR1 and CDR2: DFQATT, SNEGSKA (reference sequence). The CDR3 is CSARLAGEGNEQFF. CDR3 nucleotide sequence: TGCAGTGCTAGATTAGCGGGAGAAGGAAATGAGCAGTTCTTC.

In this sample, this clonotype turned up many times. With a much larger clone just one base away, this may be a read error. This chain links TRBV29-1 with TRBJ1-1; D not resolved. V was clipped by 7 bases and J by 5 bases, with 11 bases between them. CDR1 SQVTM and CDR2 ANQGSEA come from the germline V gene. The CDR3 is 11 amino acids. The CDR3 here is CSGSIATEAFF. The CDR3 DNA reads TGCAGCGGTTCTATTGCAACTGAAGCTTTCTTT.

This clonotype was recorded at least ten times. The V and J genes are TRBV6-5 and TRBJ1-1; D not certain. This CDR3 contains 15 residues. With 5 bases removed from V and 4 bases from J, the gap between germline ends came to 17 bases. Germline V gene data show CDR1 as MNHEY and CDR2 as SVGAGI. CDR3: CASSLRPGFATEAFF. Here the CDR3 DNA reads TGTGCCAGCAGTCTACGACCGGGTTTCGCCACTGAAGCTTTCTTT.

Details on this clonotype: A much larger clone is a single base away; this may be a read error. J is TRBJ2-4 and V is TRBV7-8, with D possibly being TRBD2 (6 bases). Trimming shortened V by 5 bases and J by 8 bases, and 10 bases separated the two germline ends. CDR1 is SGHVS and CDR2 is FQNEAQ in the germline V gene. The CDR3 length is 12 residues. The DNA of the CDR3 is TGTGCCAGCAGCGCGGACTATGACATTCAGTACTTC. Translation: CASSADYDIQYF.

The chain is built from TRBV29-1 and TRBJ2-1, with D perhaps TRBD1 (8 bases). V shed 4 bases and J shed 12 bases, with 19 bases lying between them. Germline V gene data show CDR1 as SQVTM and CDR2 as ANQGSEA. The CDR3 runs to 13 residues. The CDR3 here is CSVGGVSGTGQFF. The DNA for the CDR3 is TGCAGCGTTGGAGGCGTAAGCGGGACAGGGCAGTTCTTC.

This clonotype was picked up a small number of times. The V call is TRBV10-3, the J call TRBJ1-1, with 9 bases lining up with TRBD1. CDR1 is ENHRY, CDR2 SYGVKD, per germline. The CDR3 covers 15 residues. Trimming cost V 6 bases and J 4 bases; bases outside gene matches: 9. CDR3 bases: TGTGCCATCAGGGAGGGAGACAGGGGGGTCACTGAAGCTTTCTTT. It encodes CAIREGDRGVTEAFF.

This clonotype has just a few counts. The rearrangement joins TRBV19 to TRBJ1-5; D uncertain. CDR1 is LNHDA, CDR2 SQIVND, per germline (reference sequence). This CDR3 is 14 amino acids long. V lost 6 bases to trimming and J lost 2 bases, with 11 bases between them. The CDR3 coding sequence is TGTGCCAGTAGCCTTCTGCGGGGCAATCAGCCCCAGCATTTT. Its translation is CASSLLRGNQPQHF.

This clonotype was observed at least ten times. The V call is TRBV7-9, the J call TRBJ2-5; 7 bases agree with TRBD1. The CDR3 contains 15 residues. Germline-derived CDR1 and CDR2 are SEHNR and FQNEAQ (reference sequence). With 5 bases clipped from V and 4 bases from J, the junction kept 10 bases outside the gene matches. The CDR3 reads CASSPSDRWGETQYF. Written as DNA, the CDR3 is TGTGCCAGCAGCCCGTCGGACAGGTGGGGAGAGACCCAGTACTTC.

The rearrangement joins TRBV4-2 to TRBJ2-7; TRBD1 aligns across 11 bases. CDR1 LGHNA and CDR2 YNFKEQ come from the germline V gene. With 0 bases clipped from V and 3 bases from J, the junction kept 4 bases outside the gene matches. There are 16 residues in the CDR3. The CDR3 sequence: CASSQDGGTGGYEQYF. The CDR3 bases are TGTGCCAGCAGCCAAGATGGGGGGACAGGGGGCTACGAGCAGTACTTC.

The table lists this clonotype with many counts. The chain uses TRBV5-6 and TRBJ1-3; 12 nucleotides align to TRBD1. V shed 0 bases, J shed 3 bases, and the junction held 4 bases outside the gene matches. This CDR3 comprises 17 residues. CDR1 is SGHDT and CDR2 is YYEEEE in the germline V gene. This CDR3 is CASSLGRDRGLGNTIYF. CDR3 sequence (DNA): TGTGCCAGCAGCTTGGGCAGGGACAGGGGGCTTGGAAACACCATATATTTT.

This clonotype was seen many times. The junction does not match germline at one end; this may be a read error. The chain combines TRBV6-2 or TRBV6-3 with TRBJ2-7; D call uncertain. The CDR3 runs to 20 residues. The germline V gene encodes CDR1 MNHEY and CDR2 SVGEGT. CDR3 region: CASTYRVPGELQAASYEQYF. CDR3 in DNA: TGTGCCAGCACTTACCGGGTGCCCGGCGAACTCCAGGCGGCCTCCTACGAGCAGTACTTC.

V is TRBV6-5 and J is TRBJ2-1, with 11 bases that match TRBD1. The CDR3 runs 16 residues. With 2 bases clipped from V and 7 bases from J, the junction kept 7 bases outside the gene matches. The germline gives CDR1 MNHEY, CDR2 SVGAGI. The CDR3 protein is CASSYLGQGARNEQFF. The DNA of the CDR3 is TGTGCCAGCAGTTACCTTGGACAGGGGGCGCGGAATGAGCAGTTCTTC.

Ten or more counts support this clonotype. The V gene is TRBV5-5, the J gene TRBJ2-7; D might be TRBD1 or TRBD2, each matching 5 bases. Germline V gene data show CDR1 as SGHKS and CDR2 as YYEKEE (reference sequence). Trimming removed 2 bases at V and 3 bases at J, with 15 bases between. This CDR3 is 15 amino acids long. The CDR3 spells CASSFTQGPSYEQYF. The CDR3 region has the DNA TGTGCCAGCAGCTTTACTCAGGGACCGAGCTACGAGCAGTACTTC.

As for this clonotype: A much more abundant neighbour one base away suggests this may be a read error. The rearrangement links TRBV27 to TRBJ1-1; the D gene is possibly TRBD1 (6 bases). This CDR3 is built from 18 residues. CDR1 is MNHEY and CDR2 is SMNVEV in the germline V gene (reference sequence). CDR3: CASSLRGFRGRGNSEAFF. The DNA of the CDR3 is TGTGCCAGCAGTTTAAGAGGGTTCCGGGGGCGGGGGAACTCTGAAGCTTTCTTT.

This clonotype has only a few counts. The rearrangement joins TRBV20-1 to TRBJ2-1; no definite D call. V lost 0 bases to trimming and J lost 4 bases, with 7 bases between them. The CDR3 sequence is 13 residues long. Germline V gene data show CDR1 as DFQATT and CDR2 as SNEGSKA (reference sequence). CDR3 amino acids: CSARDFNYNEQFF. For the CDR3, the DNA is TGCAGTGCTAGAGACTTCAATTACAATGAGCAGTTCTTC.

Only a few counts were recorded for this clonotype. J is TRBJ2-1 and V is TRBV6-2 or TRBV6-3, with D hard to call. Per germline, CDR1 MNHEY and CDR2 SVGEGT. V shed 0 bases and J shed 8 bases, with 5 bases lying between them. The CDR3 runs 12 residues. The CDR3 DNA follows: TGTGCCAGCAGTTACTCACCGGATGAGCAGTTCTTC. It encodes CASSYSPDEQFF.

This clonotype was seen a handful of times. The V gene is TRBV9, the J gene TRBJ2-3; 8 bases line up with TRBD2. Per germline, CDR1 SGDLS and CDR2 YYNGEE. J gave up 7 bases and V 4 bases, and 11 bases lay outside the gene matches. The CDR3 covers 15 residues. CDR3 amino acids: CASSPREVAGHTQYF. The CDR3 bases are TGTGCCAGCAGCCCAAGGGAGGTAGCGGGGCATACGCAGTATTTT.

The chain employs TRBV29-1 and TRBJ2-7; 9 bases agree with TRBD1. This CDR3 has 18 amino acids. Trimming at V came to 1 base and at J to 4 bases, leaving 17 bases not matched to a gene. The germline V gene encodes CDR1 SQVTM and CDR2 ANQGSEA. CDR3 in amino acids: CSVEGWGEIGTGQYEQYF. The CDR3 nucleotides are TGCAGCGTTGAAGGTTGGGGCGAAATTGGGACAGGGCAATACGAGCAGTACTTC.

The chain has TRBV20-1 and TRBJ2-5; 8 nucleotides match TRBD1. Germline trimming cut 1 base from V and 3 bases from J; bases unmatched to any gene: 4. CDR3 length: 14 amino acids. The germline gives CDR1 DFQATT, CDR2 SNEGSKA (reference sequence). Written as DNA, the CDR3 is TGCAGTGCTAGAGTCCGGGACAGGAAAGAGACCCAGTACTTC. As protein: CSARVRDRKETQYF.

Ten or more counts support this clonotype. The V and J genes are TRBV27 and TRBJ2-3; D remains unclear. The CDR3 loop spans 15 amino acids. Germline V gives CDR1 MNHEY, CDR2 SMNVEV (reference sequence). Trimming removed 0 bases at V and 2 bases at J, with 9 bases between. CDR3 amino acids: CASSLSTVYTDTQYF. CDR3 coding DNA: TGTGCCAGCAGTTTATCCACAGTGTACACAGATACGCAGTATTTT.

This chain links TRBV2 with TRBJ2-1; 9 bases fit TRBD1. Unmatched junction bases numbered 15, after V lost 6 bases and J lost 6 bases. This CDR3 region has 17 residues. Germline V gives CDR1 SNHLY, CDR2 FYNNEI. The CDR3 sequence is CASRPETGGKGSNEQFF. The CDR3 nucleotides are TGTGCCAGCAGGCCTGAGACAGGGGGAAAAGGATCCAATGAGCAGTTCTTC.

In its sample, this clonotype was seen a few times. The V gene is TRBV29-1, the J gene TRBJ2-1; TRBD2 agrees at 13 bases. The V and J ends lost 7 bases and 9 bases, in that order; junction bases with no gene match: 6. Looked up from germline, CDR1 is SQVTM and CDR2 is ANQGSEA. The CDR3 extends over 13 amino acids. CDR3 nucleotide sequence: TGCAGCGCGACTAGCGGGAGGAATAGTGAGCAGTTCTTC. Translated: CSATSGRNSEQFF.

There are many counts of this clonotype. CDR3 in amino acids: CASSPLGQGEQYNEQFF. DNA for the CDR3: TGTGCCAGCAGTCCATTAGGACAGGGGGAACAGTACAATGAGCAGTTCTTC. The rearrangement uses TRBV28 and TRBJ2-1; TRBD1 aligns across 10 bases. V lost 5 bases and J lost 4; bases outside the gene matches: 11. The CDR3 loop spans 17 amino acids. Germline lookup yields CDR1 MDHEN and CDR2 SYDVKM.

There are many counts of this clonotype. V and J are TRBV7-8 and TRBJ1-1, with D perhaps TRBD1 (6 bases). The CDR3 has 14 residues. Trimming shortened V by 6 bases and J by 1 base, and 12 bases separated the two germline ends. CDR1 and CDR2 (germline): SGHVS, FQNEAQ. CDR3 residues: CASRRPGENTEAFF. The CDR3 bases are TGTGCCAGCAGGCGACCAGGGGAGAACACTGAAGCTTTCTTT.

This clonotype came up a few times. A much larger clone differs by one base, so this may be a read error. The CDR3 nucleotides read TGTGCCAGCAGCCTCCGGCTGGGGTACAATGAGCAGTTCTTC. Its translation is CASSLRLGYNEQFF. This chain links TRBV11-2 with TRBJ2-1, with D unresolved. The germline V gene encodes CDR1 SGHAT and CDR2 FQNNGV. This CDR3 region has 14 residues. The ends were cut back, 5 bases at V and 4 bases at J, with 12 bases in the middle.

The chain has TRBV11-2 and TRBJ2-1, with D possibly matching TRBD1 (5 bases). CDR3 length: 14 amino acids. V lost 8 bases to trimming and J lost 3 bases, with 14 bases between them. Germline CDR1 reads SGHAT; CDR2 reads FQNNGV. The CDR3 sequence is CASAIRGNYNEQFF. The CDR3 bases are TGTGCCAGCGCCATTAGGGGCAACTACAATGAGCAGTTCTTC. The whole variable domain, remainder taken from reference TRBV11-2 and TRBJ2-1, is EAGVAQSPRYKIIEKRQSVAFWCNPISGHATLYWYQQILGQGPKLLIQFQNNGVVDDSQLPKDRFSAERLKGVDSTLKIQPAKLEDSAVYLCASAIRGNYNEQFFGPGTRLTVL.

Only a few counts were recorded for this clonotype. CDR3 sequence (DNA): TGTGCCACCAGTTCCTGGGACTCCTACAATGAGCAGTTCTTC. Translated, it gives CATSSWDSYNEQFF. This chain uses TRBV24-1 with TRBJ2-1; D unresolved. CDR3 length: 14 residues. CDR1 is KGHDR and CDR2 is SFDVKD in the germline V gene. V lost 6 bases, J lost 0 bases, and 8 bases lay in between.

This clonotype was picked up a small number of times. The V gene is TRBV6-5, the J gene TRBJ2-1; 8 bases agree with TRBD2. The CDR3 is 14 residues long. Germline V gene lookup returns CDR1 MNHEY and CDR2 SVGAGI. Germline trimming cut 0 bases from V and 9 bases from J; bases unmatched to any gene: 4. The CDR3 loop is CASSYSAGGTEQFF. CDR3 sequence (DNA): TGTGCCAGCAGTTACTCGGCGGGAGGCACTGAGCAGTTCTTC.